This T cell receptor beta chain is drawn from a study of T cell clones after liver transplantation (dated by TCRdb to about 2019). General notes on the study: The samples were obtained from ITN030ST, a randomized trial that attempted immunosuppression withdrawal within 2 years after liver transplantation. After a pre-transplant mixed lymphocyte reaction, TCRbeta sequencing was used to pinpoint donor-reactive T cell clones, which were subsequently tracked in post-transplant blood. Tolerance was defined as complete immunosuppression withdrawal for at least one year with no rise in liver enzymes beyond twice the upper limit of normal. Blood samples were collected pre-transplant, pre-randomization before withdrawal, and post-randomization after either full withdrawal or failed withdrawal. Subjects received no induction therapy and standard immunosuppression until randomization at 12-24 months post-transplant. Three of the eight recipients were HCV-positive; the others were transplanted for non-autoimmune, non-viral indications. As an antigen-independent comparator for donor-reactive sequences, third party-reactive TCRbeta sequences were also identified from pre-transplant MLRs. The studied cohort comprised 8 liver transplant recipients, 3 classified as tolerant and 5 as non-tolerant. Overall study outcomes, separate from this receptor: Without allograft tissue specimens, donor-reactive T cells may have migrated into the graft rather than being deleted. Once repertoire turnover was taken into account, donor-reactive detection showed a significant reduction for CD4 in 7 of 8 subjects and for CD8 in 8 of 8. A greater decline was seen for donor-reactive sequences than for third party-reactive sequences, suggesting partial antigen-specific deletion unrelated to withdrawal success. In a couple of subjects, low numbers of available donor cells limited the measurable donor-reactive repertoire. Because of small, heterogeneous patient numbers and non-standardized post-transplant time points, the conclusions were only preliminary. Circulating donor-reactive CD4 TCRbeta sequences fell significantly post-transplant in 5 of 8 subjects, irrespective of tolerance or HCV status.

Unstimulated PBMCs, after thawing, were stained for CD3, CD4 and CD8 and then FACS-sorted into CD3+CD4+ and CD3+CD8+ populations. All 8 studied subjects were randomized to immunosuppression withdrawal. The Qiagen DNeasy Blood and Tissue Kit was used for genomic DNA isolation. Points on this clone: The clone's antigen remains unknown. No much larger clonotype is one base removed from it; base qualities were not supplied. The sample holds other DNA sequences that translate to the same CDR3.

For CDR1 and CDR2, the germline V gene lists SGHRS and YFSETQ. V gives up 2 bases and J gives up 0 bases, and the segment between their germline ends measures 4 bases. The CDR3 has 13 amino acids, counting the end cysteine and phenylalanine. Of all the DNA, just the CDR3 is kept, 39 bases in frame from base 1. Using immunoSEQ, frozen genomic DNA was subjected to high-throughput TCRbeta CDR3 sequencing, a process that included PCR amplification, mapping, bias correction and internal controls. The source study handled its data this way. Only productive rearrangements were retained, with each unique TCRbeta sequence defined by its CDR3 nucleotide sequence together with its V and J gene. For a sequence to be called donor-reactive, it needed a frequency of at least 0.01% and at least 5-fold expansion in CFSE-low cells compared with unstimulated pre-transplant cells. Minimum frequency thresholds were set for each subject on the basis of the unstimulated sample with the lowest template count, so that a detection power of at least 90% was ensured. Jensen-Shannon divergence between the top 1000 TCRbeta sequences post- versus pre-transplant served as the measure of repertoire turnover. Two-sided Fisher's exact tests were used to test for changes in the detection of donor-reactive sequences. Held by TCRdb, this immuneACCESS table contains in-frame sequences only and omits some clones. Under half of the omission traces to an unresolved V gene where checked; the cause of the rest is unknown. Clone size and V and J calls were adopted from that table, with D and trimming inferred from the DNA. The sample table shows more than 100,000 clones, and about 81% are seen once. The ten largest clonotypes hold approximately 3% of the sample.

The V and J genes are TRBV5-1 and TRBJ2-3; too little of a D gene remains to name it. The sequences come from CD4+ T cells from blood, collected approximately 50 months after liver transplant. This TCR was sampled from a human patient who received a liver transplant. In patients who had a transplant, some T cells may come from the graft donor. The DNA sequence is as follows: TGCGCCAGCAGCTTAGGTAGCACAGATACGCAGTATTTT. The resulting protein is CASSLGSTDTQYF. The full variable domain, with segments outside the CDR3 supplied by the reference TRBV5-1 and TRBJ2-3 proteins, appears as KAGVTQTPRYLIKTRGQQVTLSCSPISGHRSVSWYQQTPGQGLQFLFEYFSETQRNKGNFPGRFSGRQFSNSRSEMNVSTLELGDSALYLCASSLGSTDTQYFGPGTRLTVL.